This TCR beta chain was identified in a study of T cell repertoires in cytomegalovirus infection. At the level of the study: Public TCR beta signatures indicated both CMV infection and matching HLA type.

TCRdb processed the reads anew with MiXCR; each CDR3 protein has one entry. In the table there are over 150,000 distinct CDR3 sequences, approximately 17% of which are singletons. CDR1 MGHRA and CDR2 YSYEKL come from the germline V gene. This CDR3 has 11 amino acids. Notes on this clonotype: One end of the junction varies from germline; a read error may be responsible.

The chain uses TRBV4-1 and TRBJ1-2; D uncertain. This clonotype was obtained from a human donor in good health (CMV status not recorded). Some clones in this sample may be carry-over from other donors' samples. The source material was CD8+ T cells from PBMCs. The CDR3: CASSQDIEPSF. In nucleotides, the CDR3 is TGCGCCAGCAGCCAAGACATCGAACCCTCTTTC.